Following are 27 T cell receptor beta chains from one sample sequenced in a study of Tregs in tolerant kidney transplant recipients. Repertoires were generated with immunoSEQ multiplex PCR, while TCRdb's copy carries only in-frame clones and drops some. The record lists 5,800 or so clones, of which the ten most abundant hold around 5.7%. Related graft donors supplied nonmyeloablative bone marrow transplants, and mixed chimerism was transient. The source was CD4+ T cells from blood (PBMCs), collected 6 months after the transplant. The source is a human patient who received a combined kidney and bone marrow transplant. The graft donor may be the source of some T cells.

This clone ranks as medium-sized in terms of frequency. The CDR3 end is not reached by the read, which stops 3 residues before it; the germline J gene fills it in. V gene TRBV2 combines with J gene TRBJ2-5; 11 bases are a match to TRBD2. The CDR3 totals 14 residues. V trimming: 4 bases; J trimming: 4 bases; junction bases outside the gene matches: 2. CDR1 and CDR2 (germline): SNHLY, FYNNEI. CDR3 DNA (partial): TGTGCCAGCAGTGCACTAGCGGGAGTAGAGACC. As protein: CASSALAGVET. The whole CDR3 protein is CASSALAGVETQYF.

Turning to this clone: The missing CDR3 end, 3 residues past where the read stops, is filled in from the germline J gene. The V call is TRBV11-2, the J call TRBJ2-3; a possible D gene is TRBD2 (5 bases). Trimming shortened V by 5 bases and J by 2 bases, and 14 bases separated the two germline ends. The CDR3 has 15 amino acids. Germline V gene sequence: CDR1 SGHAT, CDR2 FQNNGV. CDR3 DNA (partial): TGTGCCAGCAGCCAAAACGGGGAAAACACAGATACG. Translating gives CASSQNGENTDT. The complete CDR3 protein is CASSQNGENTDTQYF.

This clone ranks as medium-sized in terms of frequency. The read terminates 3 residues before the CDR3 end, so the remaining end is supplied by the germline J gene. The chain links TRBV20-1 to TRBJ1-1; 10 bases are a match to TRBD1. From germline, CDR1 is DFQATT and CDR2 SNEGSKA (reference sequence). After removal of 6 bases from V and 3 bases from J, the junction contained 4 bases not matched to a gene. The CDR3 runs 13 residues. CDR3 DNA, as far as it was read: TGCAGTGCCGGACAGGGGGTGGACACTGAA. The encoded protein is CSAGQGVDTE. The full CDR3 sequence reads CSAGQGVDTEAFF.

As concerns this clone: The read is 3 residues too short to cover the CDR3 end, so that end is filled in from the germline J gene. This chain joins TRBV11-3 and TRBJ2-1; 9 bases line up with TRBD1. This CDR3 spans 14 amino acids. Germline V gives CDR1 SGHNT, CDR2 YENEEA. Trimming cost V 5 bases and J 5 bases; bases outside gene matches: 4. The DNA read from the CDR3 is TGTGCCAGCAGCCGACAGGGGGGCCACAATGAG. Encoded protein: CASSRQGGHNE. The whole CDR3 reads CASSRQGGHNEQFF.

Of note for this clone: Read data end 3 residues before the CDR3 end; the end is taken from the germline J gene. The chain has TRBV2 and TRBJ1-2; TRBD1 aligns across 9 bases. V shed 5 bases and J 4 bases; nucleotides not matched to a gene: 2. Germline-derived CDR1 and CDR2 are SNHLY and FYNNEI. The CDR3 has 13 amino acids. The CDR3 protein is CASSLQGAYGYTF. The sequenced part of the CDR3 DNA is TGTGCCAGCAGTCTACAGGGGGCCTATGGC.

Note on this clone: The read ends 3 residues shy of where the CDR3 ends; the end is completed using the germline J gene. The chain uses TRBV2 and TRBJ2-7; 8 bases fit TRBD1. Germline V gene data show CDR1 as SNHLY and CDR2 as FYNNEI. J lost 3 bases, V lost 4 bases, and 2 bases had no gene match. CDR3 size: 13 residues. CDR3 DNA, as far as it was read: TGTGCCAGCAGTGCGGACAGGGTCTACGAG. This gives the protein CASSADRVYE. The entire CDR3 protein reads CASSADRVYEQYF. Variable domain in full (rest from reference TRBV2 and TRBJ2-7): EPEVTQTPSHQVTQMGQEVILRCVPISNHLYFYWYRQILGQKVEFLVSFYNNEISEKSEIFDDQFSVERPDGSNFTLKIRSTKLEDSAMYFCASSADRVYEQYFGPGTRLTVT.

Comments on this clone: The sequence runs out 3 residues before the end of the CDR3; the remainder is reconstructed from the germline J gene. V gene TRBV7-9 combines with J gene TRBJ2-2, with 7 bases lining up with TRBD1. The V gene end was trimmed by 9 bases and the J gene end by 1 base; junction bases not matched to a gene: 5. The CDR3 runs to 14 residues. Germline V lookup: CDR1 SEHNR, CDR2 FQNEAQ (reference sequence). The CDR3 sequence is CARTGTENTGELFF. CDR3 DNA, as far as it was read: TGTGCCAGGACCGGGACAGAGAACACCGGGGAG.

As regards this clone: The read ends 3 residues shy of where the CDR3 ends; the end is completed using the germline J gene. The rearrangement joins TRBV12-3 or TRBV12-4 to TRBJ1-1; weak D call: TRBD1 (5 bases). This CDR3 contains 13 residues. Trimming removed 2 bases from V and 6 bases from J, with 10 bases in between. The CDR3: CASSLTGTSEAFF. The CDR3 bases that were read are TGTGCCAGCAGTTTAACCGGGACTTCTGAA.

Measured by frequency, this clone is medium-sized (0.01 to 0.1%). The read terminates 3 residues before the CDR3 end, so the remaining end is supplied by the germline J gene. This rearrangement joins TRBV5-1 to TRBJ2-2; the match to TRBD2 covers 7 bases. Trimming at V came to 4 bases and at J to 0 bases, leaving 6 bases not matched to a gene. There are 16 residues in the CDR3. The V gene's germline CDR1 is SGHRS and CDR2 YFSETQ. The covered CDR3 bases are TGCGCCAGCAGCCCGAGAAGCGGGACGAACACCGGGGAG. Its protein product is CASSPRSGTNTGE. The whole CDR3 region reads CASSPRSGTNTGELFF.

As for this clone: The read is 3 residues too short to cover the CDR3 end, so that end is filled in from the germline J gene. V gene TRBV9 combines with J gene TRBJ2-1; D possibly corresponds to TRBD2 (6 bases). The V end was cut by 4 bases, the J end by 0 bases, with 17 bases between. The CDR3 covers 17 residues. The germline CDR1 and CDR2 sequences are SGDLS and YYNGEE. The CDR3 loop is CASSPSRVGGSYNEQFF. The covered CDR3 bases are TGTGCCAGCAGCCCATCCCGGGTGGGGGGCTCCTACAATGAG.

Notes on this clone: The read stops 3 residues short of the end of the CDR3; the missing end is completed from the germline J gene. V usage is TRBV7-9 and J usage is TRBJ2-1, with 7 bases matching TRBD2. With V trimmed by 4 bases and J by 6 bases, 9 bases remained unmatched. From germline, CDR1 is SEHNR and CDR2 FQNEAQ (reference sequence). This CDR3 comprises 15 residues. Incomplete CDR3 DNA: TGTGCCAGCAGCTCACCCGGGGGGAGGAGCAATGAG. The encoded protein is CASSSPGGRSNE. The CDR3 as a whole reads CASSSPGGRSNEQFF.

Judged by frequency, this clone is medium-sized (0.01 to 0.1%). CDR3 DNA (partial): TGTGCCTACTTCACAGGGCCAGGTGGC. Protein sequence: CAYFTGPGG. The full CDR3 reads CAYFTGPGGYTF. V is TRBV30 and J is TRBJ1-2; tentative D call: TRBD1 (6 bases). The sequenced fragment ends 3 residues before the CDR3 boundary, so the rest is inferred from the germline J gene. The CDR3 spans 12 residues. The germline V gene encodes CDR1 GTSNPN and CDR2 SVGIG (reference sequence). V dropped 7 bases and J dropped 7 bases, with 16 bases sitting between them.

For this clone: One junction end disagrees with the germline gene, perhaps due to a read error. The sequence runs out 3 residues before the end of the CDR3; the remainder is reconstructed from the germline J gene. The gene calls are TRBV7-7 and TRBJ1-1; 9 positions match TRBD1. This CDR3 contains 13 residues. Germline CDR1 is SSHAT and CDR2 is FNYEAQ (reference sequence). Partial CDR3 DNA: TGTGCTAGCAGCGCGGGACAGGGCTACGAG. Translation: CASSAGQGYE. The whole CDR3 region reads CASSAGQGYEAFF.

Concerning this clone itself: The CDR3 is cut off 3 residues early in the read; its end comes from the germline J gene. This rearrangement joins TRBV2 to TRBJ2-7; 8 positions match TRBD1. The CDR3 has 16 amino acids. Germline V gene sequence: CDR1 SNHLY, CDR2 FYNNEI. V was pared by 0 bases and J by 5 bases, with 9 bases of the junction left unmatched. Partial CDR3 DNA: TGTGCCAGCAGTGAAGCGGGCGAGGCAGGGGGCCACGAG. Amino acid sequence: CASSEAGEAGGHE. The CDR3 as a whole reads CASSEAGEAGGHEQYF.

Comments on this clone: The CDR3 end is not reached by the read, which stops 3 residues before it; the germline J gene fills it in. This chain connects TRBV5-5 to TRBJ2-7; the D is unclear. Germline assignment: CDR1 SGHKS and CDR2 YYEKEE (reference sequence). Trimming took off 0 bases at V and 1 base at J, with 8 bases between the two ends. The CDR3 loop spans 14 amino acids. CDR3 amino acids: CASSLASRSYEQYF. The sequenced CDR3 bases are TGTGCCAGCAGCTTGGCTAGTAGGTCCTACGAG. Full variable domain (outside the CDR3, taken from reference TRBV5-5 and TRBJ2-7): DAGVTQSPTHLIKTRGQQVTLRCSPISGHKSVSWYQQVLGQGPQFIFQYYEKEERGRGNFPDRFSARQFPNYSSELNVNALLLGDSALYLCASSLASRSYEQYFGPGTRLTVT.

CDR3 DNA, as far as it was read: TGTGCCAGCAGTCTTGAGGGGTTCGGCAATGAG. Translated: CASSLEGFGNE. The whole CDR3 protein is CASSLEGFGNEQFF. The gene calls are TRBV28 and TRBJ2-1; D might be TRBD1 or TRBD2, each matching 5 bases. The read terminates 3 residues ahead of where the CDR3 ends, so the germline J gene completes it. The CDR3 runs to 14 residues. Germline assignment: CDR1 MDHEN and CDR2 SYDVKM. V lost 5 bases to trimming and J lost 6 bases, with 14 bases between them.

The CDR3 loop reads CASSAGTAGNTIYF. The part of the CDR3 DNA that was read is TGTGCCAGCAGCGCCGGGACAGCTGGAAACACC. V is TRBV7-2 and J is TRBJ1-3; 7 nucleotides align to TRBD1. The missing CDR3 end, 3 residues past where the read stops, is filled in from the germline J gene. The junction had 3 bases not matched to a gene; V was cut back by 5 bases and J by 2 bases. CDR3 length equals 14 residues. CDR1 and CDR2 (germline): SGHTA, FQGNSA. Complete variable domain (other parts from reference TRBV7-2 and TRBJ1-3): GAGVSQSPSNKVTEKGKDVELRCDPISGHTALYWYRQSLGQGLEFLIYFQGNSAPDKSGLPSDRFSAERTGGSVSTLTIQRTQQEDSAVYLCASSAGTAGNTIYFGEGSWLTVV.

In the case of this clone: The read halts 3 residues ahead of the CDR3 end, with the missing end drawn from the germline J gene. The chain is built from TRBV12-3 or TRBV12-4 and TRBJ1-1; possible D gene TRBD1, 5 bases. V shed 7 bases and J shed 4 bases, with 13 bases lying between them. The CDR3 is 13 amino acids. This CDR3 reads CASTGGVRTEAFF. The part of the CDR3 DNA that was read is TGTGCCAGCACCGGGGGGGTTCGCACTGAA.

Frequency places this clone as medium-sized. Sequencing ends 3 residues short of the CDR3 end; the germline J gene provides the rest. Other DNA sequences of this sample code for an identical CDR3. The chain recombines TRBV7-3 with TRBJ2-2; 8 nucleotides agree with TRBD1. In germline, CDR1 is SGHTA, CDR2 FQGTGA. The CDR3 consists of 18 residues. The trim removed 5 bases at V and 1 base at J, leaving 12 bases unmatched. CDR3 sequence: CASSPLSWTGRNTGELFF. CDR3 bases read: TGTGCCAGCAGCCCCCTGTCATGGACAGGGAGGAACACCGGGGAG.

A word on this clone: The read terminates 3 residues ahead of where the CDR3 ends, so the germline J gene completes it. V is TRBV7-3 and J is TRBJ1-2; the D is unclear. The CDR3 sequence is 14 residues long. Per germline, CDR1 SGHTA and CDR2 FQGTGA. This CDR3 is CASSLNQKGAGYTF. Incomplete CDR3 DNA: TGTGCCAGCAGCTTAAATCAAAAGGGCGCCGGC.

In regard to this clone: The read finishes 3 residues shy of the CDR3 end, and the germline J gene is used to complete it. This chain links TRBV20-1 with TRBJ2-3, with D possibly being TRBD2 (6 bases). The germline V and J ends were trimmed by 5 bases and 2 bases, with 14 bases remaining between them. Germline lookup yields CDR1 DFQATT and CDR2 SNEGSKA (reference sequence). The CDR3 extends over 14 amino acids. The part of the CDR3 DNA that was read is TGCAGTGCTGGGGGGAGCGCCCCCACAGATACG. Protein product: CSAGGSAPTDT. The whole CDR3 region reads CSAGGSAPTDTQYF.

On this clone itself: Sequencing ends 3 residues short of the CDR3 end; the germline J gene provides the rest. This chain joins TRBV19 and TRBJ1-5, with TRBD1 as a possible D gene (6 bases). The CDR3 sequence is 18 residues long. V dropped 5 bases and J dropped 1 base, with 21 bases sitting between them. CDR1 and CDR2 from the germline V gene are LNHDA and SQIVND (reference sequence). The CDR3 bases that were read are TGTGCCAGTAGTTACAGGGTAGTTCAGGTTAGGAGCAATCAGCCC. Translation: CASSYRVVQVRSNQP. The complete CDR3 sequence is CASSYRVVQVRSNQPQHF.

About this clone itself: With the read ending 3 residues before the CDR3 end, the germline J gene is used to fill in that end. This chain joins TRBV19 and TRBJ2-4; 8 bases align to TRBD1. The J segment lost 7 bases and the V segment lost 3 bases, leaving 5 bases of the junction unmatched. The CDR3 runs to 14 residues. CDR1 LNHDA and CDR2 SQIVND come from the germline V gene (reference sequence). CDR3 protein: CASSIRGRVNIQYF. CDR3 DNA, as far as it was read: TGTGCCAGTAGTATCAGGGGGCGCGTGAACATT. The full variable domain, completed using reference TRBV19 and TRBJ2-4, is DGGITQSPKYLFRKEGQNVTLSCEQNLNHDAMYWYRQDPGQGLRLIYYSQIVNDFQKGDIAEGYSVSREKKESFPLTVTSAQKNPTAFYLCASSIRGRVNIQYFGAGTRLSVL.

Frequency places this clone as medium-sized. The read terminates 3 residues ahead of where the CDR3 ends, so the germline J gene completes it. The rearrangement links TRBV7-9 to TRBJ2-1; no reliable D call. Per the germline V gene, CDR1 is SEHNR and CDR2 is FQNEAQ (reference sequence). V was clipped by 3 bases and J by 9 bases, with 15 bases between them. The CDR3 has 14 residues. The DNA read from the CDR3 is TGTGCCAGCAGCTTTGAGTCGGTGGTACTTGAG. Translation gives CASSFESVVLE. From start to end, the CDR3 is CASSFESVVLEQFF.

On this clone: The DNA ends 3 residues before the CDR3 does, and the rest of the CDR3 is filled in from the germline J gene. The chain carries TRBV5-1 and TRBJ1-5; D is undetermined. Trimming pared 4 bases from V and 6 bases from J, leaving 17 bases between. The V gene's germline CDR1 is SGHRS and CDR2 YFSETQ. This CDR3 region has 15 residues. CDR3 bases read: TGCGCCAGCAGCCCGGCCGGCCTACCGGGTCAGCCC. This translates into CASSPAGLPGQP. The whole CDR3 sequence reads CASSPAGLPGQPQHF.

Details on this clone: From the germline J gene comes the end of the CDR3, since the read stops 3 residues before it. This sequence joins TRBV19 and TRBJ2-5; 9 nucleotides align to TRBD1. Germline V gene sequence: CDR1 LNHDA, CDR2 SQIVND (reference sequence). The CDR3 has 14 amino acids. Trimming took 4 bases from V and 4 from J; bases not matched to a gene: 4. This chain's CDR3 is CASSTQGQGETQYF. Partial CDR3 DNA: TGTGCCAGTAGTACCCAGGGACAGGGAGAGACC.

Comment on this clone: The read comes to an end 3 residues before the CDR3 does, leaving the germline J gene to fill in the end. The V gene is TRBV7-2, the J gene TRBJ1-2, with D unclear. The CDR3 has 12 amino acids. The germline V gene encodes CDR1 SGHTA and CDR2 FQGNSA. The CDR3 DNA, read in part, is TGTGCCAGCAGCTCTAGAGTGGAGCGC. Its translation is CASSSRVER. The whole CDR3 is CASSSRVERYTF.